A selection of T cell receptor beta chains follows, all from one sample in a study of T cells after yellow fever vaccination. TCRdb redid the calling of the 5' RACE reads with MiXCR, one entry per CDR3 protein. The table shows about 220,000 distinct CDR3 sequences, with approximately 3.2% occurring only once. The starting material was CD4+ T cells sorted from PBMCs, obtained 10 days after the yellow fever booster vaccination. These receptors were taken from a man between 18 and 29 years old who received the YFV17D yellow fever vaccine. The CDR3 runs from the conserved cysteine through the conserved F or W. The D gene is left open where the match is weak. Not all rows give a size; the values are once, few, many and, for expanded clones, a class.

>.|TRBV5-1|.|TRBJ2-7
CASSLGDTTYEQYF
TGCGCCAGCAGCTTGGGGGACACCACCTACGAGCAGTACTTC
>.|TRBV7-3|few|TRBJ2-3
CASSLTGASATQYF
TGTGCCAGCAGCTTAACGGGGGCTAGTGCTACGCAGTATTTT
>.|TRBV10-3|many|TRBJ2-5
CAISGDQKETQYF
TGTGCCATCAGTGGGGACCAGAAAGAGACCCAGTACTTC
>.|TRBV6-5|few|TRBJ2-3
CASSLADNTDTQYF
TGTGCCAGCAGTCTCGCGGACAACACAGATACGCAGTATTTT
>.|TRBV7-8|.|TRBJ2-1
CASSAYRGVSYNEQFF
TGTGCCAGCAGCGCCTACCGAGGGGTCTCCTACAATGAGCAGTTCTTC
>.|TRBV5-1|.|TRBJ1-6
CASSFRGLSYNSPLHF
TGCGCCAGCAGTTTCCGGGGATTGTCCTATAATTCACCCCTCCACTTT
>.|TRBV20-1|.|TRBJ1-1
CSARGGAGVTEAFF
TGCAGTGCCAGAGGAGGGGCGGGAGTCACTGAAGCTTTCTTT
>TRBD2|TRBV7-2|few|TRBJ2-2
CASSFHSGGLSGELFF
TGTGCCAGCAGCTTCCATAGCGGGGGCCTCTCCGGGGAGCTGTTTTTT
>TRBD1|TRBV5-1|many|TRBJ2-4
CASSSEDRDSSQYF
TGCGCCAGCAGCTCGGAGGACAGGGATAGTTCTCAGTACTTC
>TRBD1|TRBV7-2|many|TRBJ2-7
CASSSGPRGHYEQYF
TGTGCCAGCAGCTCCGGCCCGAGGGGGCACTACGAGCAGTACTTC
>TRBD1|TRBV11-2|.|TRBJ1-1
CASSPDRAGEAFF
TGTGCCAGCAGCCCCGACAGGGCGGGTGAAGCTTTCTTT
>.|TRBV3-1|few|TRBJ2-2
CASSQVSGARTGDTGELFF
TGTGCCAGCAGCCAAGTCTCGGGGGCTAGGACGGGCGACACCGGGGAGCTGTTTTTT
>TRBD2|TRBV24-1|many|TRBJ2-5
CATSSGGGKETQYF
TGTGCCACCAGTTCGGGCGGGGGAAAAGAGACCCAGTACTTC
>.|TRBV3-1|many|TRBJ1-2
CASSQQGTYGYTF
TGTGCCAGCAGCCAACAGGGAACCTATGGCTACACCTTC
>TRBD1|TRBV24-1|few|TRBJ1-1
CATIGQGSTEAFF
TGTGCCACCATCGGACAGGGCTCCACTGAAGCTTTCTTT
>.|TRBV3-1|many|TRBJ1-4
CASSRYTGRDEKLFF
TGTGCCAGCAGCCGTTACACGGGGCGGGATGAAAAACTGTTTTTT
>.|TRBV6-6|many|TRBJ2-3
CASWTATDTQYF
TGTGCCAGCTGGACAGCTACAGATACGCAGTATTTT
>TRBD1|TRBV19|few|TRBJ2-6
CASSRQGAGGANVLTF
TGTGCCAGTAGTCGTCAGGGGGCCGGTGGGGCCAACGTCCTGACTTTC
>TRBD1|TRBV18|few|TRBJ2-1
CASSPSRTGAQNEQFF
TGTGCCAGCTCACCATCCCGGACAGGGGCTCAGAATGAGCAGTTCTTC
>.|TRBV7-3|many|TRBJ2-3
CASSSRGGAGADTQYF
TGTGCCAGCAGCTCGCGTGGGGGGGCCGGAGCAGATACGCAGTATTTT
>.|TRBV5-1|many|TRBJ2-3
CASSFRGPRTDTQYF
TGCGCCAGCAGCTTTAGGGGCCCTCGCACAGATACGCAGTATTTT
>.|TRBV7-8|many|TRBJ2-4
CASARVEAAKNIQYF
TGTGCCAGCGCTCGAGTAGAGGCGGCCAAAAACATTCAGTACTTC
>.|TRBV7-2|.|TRBJ1-5
CASSLQLRQPQHF
TGTGCCAGCAGCTTGCAGCTTAGGCAGCCCCAGCATTTT
>TRBD1|TRBV27|many|TRBJ1-5
CASSFGQGNQPQHF
TGTGCCAGCAGTTTTGGACAGGGCAATCAGCCCCAGCATTTT
>.|TRBV9|many|TRBJ1-4
CASSPRVGGGEKLFF
TGTGCCAGCAGCCCCCGGGTCGGGGGCGGTGAAAAACTGTTTTTT
>.|TRBV6-1|few|TRBJ1-2
CASGQRANYGYTF
TGTGCCAGCGGGCAGCGGGCTAACTATGGCTACACCTTC
>.|TRBV20-1|many|TRBJ1-5
CSARDLGASNQPQHF
TGCAGTGCTAGAGATCTCGGAGCGTCAAATCAGCCCCAGCATTTT
>TRBD2|TRBV11-2|few|TRBJ2-1
CASSSVAGGANEQFF
TGTGCCAGCAGCTCCGTGGCGGGGGGAGCGAATGAGCAGTTCTTC
>TRBD1|TRBV14|many|TRBJ2-2
CASSLNRGTGELFF
TGTGCCAGCAGCCTCAACAGGGGGACCGGGGAGCTGTTTTTT
>.|TRBV5-1|few|TRBJ1-2
CASSSVSPGLNYGYTF
TGCGCCAGCAGCTCCGTTTCGCCAGGACTTAACTATGGCTACACCTTC
>TRBD2|TRBV5-1|.|TRBJ2-3
CASSFSLTSGGHRLYTDTQYF
TGCGCCAGCAGCTTCTCCCTGACTAGCGGGGGACACAGACTTTACACAGATACGCAGTATTTT
>TRBD1|TRBV7-2|many|TRBJ2-5
CASSLAWAGGRETQYF
TGTGCCAGCAGCTTAGCGTGGGCAGGGGGACGTGAGACCCAGTACTTC
>.|TRBV9|many|TRBJ1-5
CASSVGPRQPQHF
TGTGCCAGCAGCGTTGGTCCGAGACAGCCCCAGCATTTT